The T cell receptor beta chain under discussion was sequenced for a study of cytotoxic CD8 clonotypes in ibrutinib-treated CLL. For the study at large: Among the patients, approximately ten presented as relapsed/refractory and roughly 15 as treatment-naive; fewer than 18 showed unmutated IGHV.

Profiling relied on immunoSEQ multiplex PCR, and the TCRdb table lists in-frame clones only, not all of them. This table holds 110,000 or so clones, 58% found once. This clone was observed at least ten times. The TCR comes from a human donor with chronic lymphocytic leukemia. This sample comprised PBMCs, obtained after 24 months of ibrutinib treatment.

The CDR3 coding sequence is TGTGCCACCACAACGGGACAGCCAAATGAAAAACTGTTTTTT. Protein product: CATTTGQPNEKLFF. V usage is TRBV15 and J usage is TRBJ1-4, with 7 bases lining up with TRBD1. Germline CDR1 is LNHNV and CDR2 is YYDKDF (reference sequence). Losses at the gene ends were 7 bases for V and 5 bases for J; bases not matched to a gene: 7. There are 14 residues in the CDR3.